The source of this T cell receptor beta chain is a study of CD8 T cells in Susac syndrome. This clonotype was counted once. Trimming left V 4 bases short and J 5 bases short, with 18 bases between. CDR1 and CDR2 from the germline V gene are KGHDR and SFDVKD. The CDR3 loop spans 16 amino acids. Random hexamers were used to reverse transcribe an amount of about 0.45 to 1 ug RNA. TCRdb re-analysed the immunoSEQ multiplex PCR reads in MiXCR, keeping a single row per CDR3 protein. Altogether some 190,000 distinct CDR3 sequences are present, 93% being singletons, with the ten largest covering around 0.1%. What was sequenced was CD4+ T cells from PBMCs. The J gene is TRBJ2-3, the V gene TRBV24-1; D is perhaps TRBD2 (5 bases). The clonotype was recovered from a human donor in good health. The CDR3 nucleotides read TGTGCCACCAGTGACCCCGGGATGATGGGATTAGATACGCAGTATTTT. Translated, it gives CATSDPGMMGLDTQYF.